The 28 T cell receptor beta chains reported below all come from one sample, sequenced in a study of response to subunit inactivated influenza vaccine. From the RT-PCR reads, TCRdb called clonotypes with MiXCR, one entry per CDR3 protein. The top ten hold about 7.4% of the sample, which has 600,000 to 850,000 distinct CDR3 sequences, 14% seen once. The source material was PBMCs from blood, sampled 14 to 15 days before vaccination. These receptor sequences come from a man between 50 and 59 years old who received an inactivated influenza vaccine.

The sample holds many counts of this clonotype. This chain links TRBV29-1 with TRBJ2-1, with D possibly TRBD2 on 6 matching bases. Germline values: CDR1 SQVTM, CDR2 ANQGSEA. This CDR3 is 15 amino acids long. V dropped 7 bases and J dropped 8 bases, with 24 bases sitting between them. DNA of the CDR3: TGCAGCGCTTCCGGGACTCCTGAAGGTCTCCATGAGCAGTTCTTC. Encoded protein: CSASGTPEGLHEQFF.

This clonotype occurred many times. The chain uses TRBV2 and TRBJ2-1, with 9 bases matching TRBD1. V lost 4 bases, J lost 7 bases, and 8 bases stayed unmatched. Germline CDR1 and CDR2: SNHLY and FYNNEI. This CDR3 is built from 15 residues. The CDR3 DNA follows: TGTGCCAGCAGTGGACTTGGACAGGGGACGAATGAGCAGTTCTTC. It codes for CASSGLGQGTNEQFF.

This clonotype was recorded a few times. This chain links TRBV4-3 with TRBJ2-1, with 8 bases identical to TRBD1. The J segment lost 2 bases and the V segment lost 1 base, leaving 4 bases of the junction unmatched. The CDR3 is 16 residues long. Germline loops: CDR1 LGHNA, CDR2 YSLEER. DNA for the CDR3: TGCGCCAGCAGCCAAGGGTACAGGGGGACCTACAATGAGCAGTTCTTC. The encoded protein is CASSQGYRGTYNEQFF.

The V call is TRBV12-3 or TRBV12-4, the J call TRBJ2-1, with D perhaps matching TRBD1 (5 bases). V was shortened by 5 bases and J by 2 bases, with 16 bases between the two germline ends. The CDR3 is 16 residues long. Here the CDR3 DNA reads TGTGCCAGCAGTCCCGTGGCCAGGGTTGCCTACAATGAGCAGTTCTTC. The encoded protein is CASSPVARVAYNEQFF.

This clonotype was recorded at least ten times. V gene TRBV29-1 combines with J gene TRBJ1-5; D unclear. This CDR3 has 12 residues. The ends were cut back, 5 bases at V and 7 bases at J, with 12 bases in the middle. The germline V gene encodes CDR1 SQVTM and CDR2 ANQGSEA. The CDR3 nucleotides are TGCAGCGTTACTACACCTGGGCAGCCCCAGCATTTT. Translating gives CSVTTPGQPQHF.

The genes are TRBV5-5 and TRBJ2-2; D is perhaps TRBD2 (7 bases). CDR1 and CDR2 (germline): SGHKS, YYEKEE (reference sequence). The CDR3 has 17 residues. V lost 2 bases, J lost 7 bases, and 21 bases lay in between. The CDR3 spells CASSFPKGGALIGELFF. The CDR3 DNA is TGTGCCAGCAGCTTCCCTAAGGGGGGGGCCCTTATCGGGGAGCTGTTTTTT.

The CDR3 DNA is TGTGCCAGCAGTCCGCGTGGACGGGAGGTAGAGACCCAGTACTTC. Translation: CASSPRGREVETQYF. This chain links TRBV6-2 or TRBV6-3 with TRBJ2-5, with TRBD2 matching 7 bases. The ends lost 5 bases at V and 4 bases at J; junction bases unmatched: 10. This CDR3 contains 15 residues. Germline CDR1 reads MNHEY; CDR2 reads SVGEGT.

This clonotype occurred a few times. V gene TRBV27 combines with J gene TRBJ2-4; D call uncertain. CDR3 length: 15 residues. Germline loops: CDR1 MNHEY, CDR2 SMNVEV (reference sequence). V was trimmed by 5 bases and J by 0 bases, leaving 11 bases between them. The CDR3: CASSPLGIAKNIQYF. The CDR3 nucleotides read TGTGCCAGCAGTCCCTTGGGGATAGCCAAAAACATTCAGTACTTC.

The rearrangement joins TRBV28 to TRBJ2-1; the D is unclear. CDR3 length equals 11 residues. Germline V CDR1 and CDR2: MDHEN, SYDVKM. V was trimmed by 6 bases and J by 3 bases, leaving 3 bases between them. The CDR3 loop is CASRFYNEQFF. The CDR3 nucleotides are TGTGCCAGCAGATTCTACAATGAGCAGTTCTTC.

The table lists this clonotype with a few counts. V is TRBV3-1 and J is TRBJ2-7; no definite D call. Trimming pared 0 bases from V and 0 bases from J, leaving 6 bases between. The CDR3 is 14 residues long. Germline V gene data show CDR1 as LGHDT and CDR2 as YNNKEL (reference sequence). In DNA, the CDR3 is TGTGCCAGCAGCCAAGATCAGAACTCCTACGAGCAGTACTTC. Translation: CASSQDQNSYEQYF.

The CDR3 DNA reads as TGTGCCAGCAGCCCCCCCGTGGCCACGGGGGAGCAGTACTTC. Translating gives CASSPPVATGEQYF. V usage is TRBV6-1 and J usage is TRBJ2-7, with D perhaps TRBD2 (5 bases). Trimming removed 6 bases at V and 7 bases at J, with 19 bases between. Germline CDR1 is MNHNS and CDR2 is SASEGT. CDR3 length: 14 residues.

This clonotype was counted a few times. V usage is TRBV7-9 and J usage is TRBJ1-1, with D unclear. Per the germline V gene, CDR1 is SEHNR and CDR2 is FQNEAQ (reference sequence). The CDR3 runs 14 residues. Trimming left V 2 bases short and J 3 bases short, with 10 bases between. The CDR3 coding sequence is TGTGCCAGCAGCTTATCGGCGGCCGACACTGAAGCTTTCTTT. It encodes CASSLSAADTEAFF.

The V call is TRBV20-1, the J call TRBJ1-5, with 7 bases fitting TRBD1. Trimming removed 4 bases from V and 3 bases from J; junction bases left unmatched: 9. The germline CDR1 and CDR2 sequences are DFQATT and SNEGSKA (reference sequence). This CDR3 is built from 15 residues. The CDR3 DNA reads TGCAGTGCTATCAACTGGGGACAGCCCAATCAGCCCCAGCATTTT. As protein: CSAINWGQPNQPQHF.

The CDR3 spells CASSQGGYQETQYF. The CDR3 DNA is TGCGCCAGCAGCCAAGGAGGGTACCAAGAGACCCAGTACTTC. This chain joins TRBV4-3 and TRBJ2-5, with D possibly TRBD2 on 5 matching bases. Trimming pared 1 base from V and 0 bases from J, leaving 6 bases between. The germline V gene encodes CDR1 LGHNA and CDR2 YSLEER. This CDR3 spans 14 amino acids.

The CDR3 loop reads CASRPDRGAYSNQPQHF. CDR3 nucleotide sequence: TGTGCCAGTAGACCGGACAGGGGGGCTTATAGCAATCAGCCCCAGCATTTT. This chain joins TRBV19 and TRBJ1-5; 10 nucleotides align to TRBD1. V lost 6 bases and J lost 0; bases outside the gene matches: 8. Germline assignment: CDR1 LNHDA and CDR2 SQIVND (reference sequence). This CDR3 comprises 17 residues.

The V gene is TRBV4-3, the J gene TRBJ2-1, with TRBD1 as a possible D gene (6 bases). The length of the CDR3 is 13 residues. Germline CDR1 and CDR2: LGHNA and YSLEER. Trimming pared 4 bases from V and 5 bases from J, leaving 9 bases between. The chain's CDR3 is CASSPQGDNEQFF. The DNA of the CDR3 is TGCGCCAGCAGCCCACAGGGAGACAATGAGCAGTTCTTC.

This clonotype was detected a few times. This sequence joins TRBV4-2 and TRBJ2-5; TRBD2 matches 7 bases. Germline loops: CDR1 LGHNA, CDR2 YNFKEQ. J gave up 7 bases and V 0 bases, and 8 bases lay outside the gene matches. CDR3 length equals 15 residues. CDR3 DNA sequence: TGTGCCAGCAGCCAAGATCCCGTCCAGCGGGGGACCCAGTACTTC. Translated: CASSQDPVQRGTQYF.

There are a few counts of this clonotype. The CDR3 bases are TGTGCCAGCAGCTTAAGAGGGAACCAAATTAACACCGGGGAGCTGTTTTTT. Translated, it gives CASSLRGNQINTGELFF. The chain carries TRBV7-9 and TRBJ2-2; D is possibly TRBD2 (5 bases). Germline CDR1 is SEHNR and CDR2 is FQNEAQ (reference sequence). This CDR3 has 17 residues. V was trimmed by 2 bases and J by 2 bases, leaving 15 bases between them. The full variable domain, rest sourced from reference TRBV7-9 and TRBJ2-2, is DTGVSQNPRHKITKRGQNVTFRCDPISEHNRLYWYRQTLGQGPEFLTYFQNEAQLEKSRLLSDRFSAERPKGSFSTLEIQRTEQGDSAMYLCASSLRGNQINTGELFFGEGSRLTVL.

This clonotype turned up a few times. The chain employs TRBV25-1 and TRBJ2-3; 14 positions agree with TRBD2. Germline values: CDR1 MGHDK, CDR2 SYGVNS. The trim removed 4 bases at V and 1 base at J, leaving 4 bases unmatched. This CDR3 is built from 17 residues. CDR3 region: CASSGGTSGGRTDTQYF. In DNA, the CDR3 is TGTGCCAGCAGTGGGGGGACTAGCGGGGGCCGCACAGATACGCAGTATTTT.

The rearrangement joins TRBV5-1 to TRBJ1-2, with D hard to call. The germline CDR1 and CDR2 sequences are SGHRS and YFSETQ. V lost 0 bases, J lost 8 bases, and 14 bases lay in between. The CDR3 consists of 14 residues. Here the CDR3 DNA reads TGCGCCAGCAGCTTGGGGACGGCACCGGGGGGCTACACCTTC. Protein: CASSLGTAPGGYTF. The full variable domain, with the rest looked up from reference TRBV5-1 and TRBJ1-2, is KAGVTQTPRYLIKTRGQQVTLSCSPISGHRSVSWYQQTPGQGLQFLFEYFSETQRNKGNFPGRFSGRQFSNSRSEMNVSTLELGDSALYLCASSLGTAPGGYTFGSGTRLTVV.

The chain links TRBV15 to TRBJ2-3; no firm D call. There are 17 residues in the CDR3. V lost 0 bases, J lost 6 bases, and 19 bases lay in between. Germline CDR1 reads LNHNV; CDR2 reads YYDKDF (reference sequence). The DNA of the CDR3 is TGTGCCACCAGCAGAGATTGGATCAGTTCTGCCGACGATACGCAGTATTTT. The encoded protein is CATSRDWISSADDTQYF.

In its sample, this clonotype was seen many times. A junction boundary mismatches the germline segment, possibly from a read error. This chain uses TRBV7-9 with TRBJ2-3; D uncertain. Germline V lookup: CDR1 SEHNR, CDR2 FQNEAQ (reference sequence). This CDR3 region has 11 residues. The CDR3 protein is CASSLSDTQYF. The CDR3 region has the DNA TGCGCCAGCAGCTTGTCAGATACGCAGTATTTT.

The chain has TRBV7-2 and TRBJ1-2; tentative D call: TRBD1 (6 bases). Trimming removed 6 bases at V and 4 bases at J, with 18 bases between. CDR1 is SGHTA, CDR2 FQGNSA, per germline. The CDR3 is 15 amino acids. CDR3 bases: TGTGCCAGCAGGCCCGGGACATCGCCGATCTATGGCTACACCTTC. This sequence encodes CASRPGTSPIYGYTF. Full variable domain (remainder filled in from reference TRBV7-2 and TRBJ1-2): GAGVSQSPSNKVTEKGKDVELRCDPISGHTALYWYRQSLGQGLEFLIYFQGNSAPDKSGLPSDRFSAERTGGSVSTLTIQRTQQEDSAVYLCASRPGTSPIYGYTFGSGTRLTVV.

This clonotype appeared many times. DNA of the CDR3: TGTGCCAGCTTTAGGTCAACTAATGAAAAACTGTTTTTT. Its protein product is CASFRSTNEKLFF. The rearrangement joins TRBV12-3 or TRBV12-4 to TRBJ1-4; the D is unclear. The ends were cut back, 8 bases at V and 0 bases at J, with 7 bases in the middle. The CDR3 loop spans 13 amino acids.

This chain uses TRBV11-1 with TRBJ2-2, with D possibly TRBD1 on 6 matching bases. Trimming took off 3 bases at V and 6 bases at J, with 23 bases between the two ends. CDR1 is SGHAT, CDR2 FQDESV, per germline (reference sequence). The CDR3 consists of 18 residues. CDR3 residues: CASSFKGQYSWGPGELFF. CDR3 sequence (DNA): TGTGCCAGCAGCTTCAAAGGACAGTATTCCTGGGGTCCCGGGGAGCTGTTTTTT.

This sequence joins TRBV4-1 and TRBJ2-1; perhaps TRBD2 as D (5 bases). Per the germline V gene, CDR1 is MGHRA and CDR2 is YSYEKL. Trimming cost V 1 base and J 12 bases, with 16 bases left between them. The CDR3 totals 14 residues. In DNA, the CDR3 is TGCGCCAGCAGCCAAGCGGGATTCGGTACAGCGCAGTTCTTC. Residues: CASSQAGFGTAQFF.

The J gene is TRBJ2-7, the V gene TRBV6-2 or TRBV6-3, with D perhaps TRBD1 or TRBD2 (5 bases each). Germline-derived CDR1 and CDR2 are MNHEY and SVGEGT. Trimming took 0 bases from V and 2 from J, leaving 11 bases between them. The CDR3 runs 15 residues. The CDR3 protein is CASSYSTGRTYEQYF. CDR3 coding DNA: TGTGCCAGCAGTTACTCGACGGGGCGAACCTACGAGCAGTACTTC.

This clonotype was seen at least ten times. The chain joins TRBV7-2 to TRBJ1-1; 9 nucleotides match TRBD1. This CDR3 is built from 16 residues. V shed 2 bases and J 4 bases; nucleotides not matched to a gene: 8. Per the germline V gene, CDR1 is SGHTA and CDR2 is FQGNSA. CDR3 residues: CASSLLPDRGATEAFF. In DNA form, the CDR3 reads TGTGCCAGCAGCTTATTACCGGACAGGGGAGCCACTGAAGCTTTCTTT.